These 15 T cell receptor beta chains were sequenced from one sample in a study of T cell responses to AZD1222 COVID-19 vaccine. TCRdb keeps only in-frame clones here, not all; method: immunoSEQ multiplex PCR. The data contain over 120,000 clones, 70% to 90% of them seen just once; the ten biggest clones take up roughly 7.3%. Sequencing was performed on peripheral blood, taken on day 0 of AZD1222 vaccination. These receptors were obtained from an adult in good health.

This chain joins TRBV6-5 and TRBJ1-3; no definite D call. Trimming shortened V by 6 bases and J by 2 bases, and 11 bases separated the two germline ends. The CDR3 is 14 amino acids. CDR1 is MNHEY, CDR2 SVGAGI, per germline. The chain's CDR3 is CASRDPGAGNTIYF. The CDR3 DNA is TGTGCCAGCAGAGACCCAGGCGCTGGAAACACCATATATTTT.

The gene calls are TRBV2 and TRBJ2-1; D remains unclear. This CDR3 region has 11 residues. V dropped 5 bases and J dropped 7 bases, with 6 bases sitting between them. Germline V gene sequence: CDR1 SNHLY, CDR2 FYNNEI. The CDR3 DNA sequence: TGTGCCAGCAGTCCTACGAATGAGCAGTTCTTC. Protein: CASSPTNEQFF.

The gene calls are TRBV29-1 and TRBJ2-1, with 8 bases matching TRBD1. Germline CDR1 is SQVTM and CDR2 is ANQGSEA. V trimming: 8 bases; J trimming: 9 bases; junction bases outside the gene matches: 12. This CDR3 region has 13 residues. CDR3 DNA: TGCAGCCTACGGACAGGGCCGGTACCTGAGCAGTTCTTC. As protein: CSLRTGPVPEQFF.

DNA of the CDR3: TGCGCCAGCAGGGTGGGGGCGTCCGAGAAACTTCATAGCAATCAGCCCCAGCATTTT. Translating gives CASRVGASEKLHSNQPQHF. The rearrangement uses TRBV10-1 and TRBJ1-5; possible D gene TRBD1, 6 bases. CDR3 length: 19 residues. Trimming took 6 bases from V and 0 from J, leaving 24 bases between them. The germline gives CDR1 WNHNN, CDR2 SYGVQD (reference sequence).

The chain is built from TRBV7-9 and TRBJ1-2, with D possibly matching TRBD1 (5 bases). V lost 5 bases and J lost 4, with 14 bases in between. CDR3 size: 14 residues. CDR1 and CDR2 (germline): SEHNR, FQNEAQ (reference sequence). Here the CDR3 DNA reads TGTGCCAGCAGCCCACAGACAGCTTCCTATGGCTACACCTTC. Protein sequence: CASSPQTASYGYTF.

V is TRBV7-9 and J is TRBJ1-2; 8 nucleotides line up with TRBD1. Germline V lookup: CDR1 SEHNR, CDR2 FQNEAQ (reference sequence). This CDR3 spans 15 amino acids. With V trimmed by 4 bases and J by 1 base, 5 bases remained unmatched. The CDR3 is CASSSGTGVNYGYTF. CDR3 DNA sequence: TGTGCCAGCAGCTCCGGGACAGGAGTTAACTATGGCTACACCTTC. Full variable domain (missing parts from reference TRBV7-9 and TRBJ1-2): DTGVSQNPRHKITKRGQNVTFRCDPISEHNRLYWYRQTLGQGPEFLTYFQNEAQLEKSRLLSDRFSAERPKGSFSTLEIQRTEQGDSAMYLCASSSGTGVNYGYTFGSGTRLTVV.

This chain joins TRBV30 and TRBJ2-1, with 14 bases that match TRBD2. The J segment lost 4 bases and the V segment lost 3 bases, leaving 5 bases of the junction unmatched. The germline gives CDR1 GTSNPN, CDR2 SVGIG (reference sequence). This CDR3 contains 16 residues. The CDR3 DNA is TGTGCCTGGAGCTTCGGGACTAGCGGGGGTTACAATGAGCAGTTCTTC. The encoded protein is CAWSFGTSGGYNEQFF.

This clone turned up a few times. CDR3 residues: CASRASSSQETQYF. As DNA, the CDR3 is TGTGCCAGCAGAGCTAGCTCAAGCCAAGAGACCCAGTACTTC. The V and J genes are TRBV2 and TRBJ2-5; the D gene is possibly TRBD2 (5 bases). The CDR3 has 14 residues. V lost 6 bases, J lost 1 base, and 12 bases lay in between. Germline CDR1 and CDR2: SNHLY and FYNNEI. The variable domain in full, with the rest retrieved from reference TRBV2 and TRBJ2-5, is EPEVTQTPSHQVTQMGQEVILRCVPISNHLYFYWYRQILGQKVEFLVSFYNNEISEKSEIFDDQFSVERPDGSNFTLKIRSTKLEDSAMYFCASRASSSQETQYFGPGTRLLVL.

The CDR3 here is CASSSWTSGGFADTQYF. For the CDR3, the DNA is TGTGCCAGCAGCTCCTGGACTAGCGGGGGGTTTGCAGATACGCAGTATTTT. The chain carries TRBV7-6 and TRBJ2-3, with TRBD2 identical over 14 bases. The V gene end was trimmed by 4 bases and the J gene end by 4 bases; junction bases not matched to a gene: 7. The CDR3 is 17 residues long. The germline CDR1 and CDR2 sequences are SGHVS and FNYEAQ.

V and J are TRBV30 and TRBJ1-6; D call uncertain. With 0 bases removed from V and 5 bases from J, the gap between germline ends came to 11 bases. Germline CDR1 and CDR2: GTSNPN and SVGIG (reference sequence). This CDR3 comprises 15 residues. CDR3 in amino acids: CAWSVYQRNNSPLHF. The CDR3 DNA is TGTGCCTGGAGTGTATACCAGAGAAATAATTCACCCCTCCACTTT. The whole variable domain, remainder taken from reference TRBV30 and TRBJ1-6, is SQTIHQWPATLVQPVGSPLSLECTVEGTSNPNLYWYRQAAGRGLQLLFYSVGIGQISSEVPQNLSASRPQDRQFILSSKKLLLSDSGFYLCAWSVYQRNNSPLHFGNGTRLTVT.

CDR3 region: CASSSGVRSGNTIYF. In DNA form, the CDR3 reads TGCGCCAGCAGCTCAGGGGTCCGATCTGGAAACACCATATATTTT. J is TRBJ1-3 and V is TRBV5-1, with D perhaps matching TRBD1 (6 bases). Germline assignment: CDR1 SGHRS and CDR2 YFSETQ. The CDR3 runs 15 residues. V was trimmed by 3 bases and J by 1 base, leaving 11 bases between them.

For the CDR3, the DNA is TGTGCCAGCAGCTTAGACTATGGGACGAGTGGCGCCGGGGAGCTGTTTTTT. Encoded protein: CASSLDYGTSGAGELFF. The V call is TRBV7-2, the J call TRBJ2-2; TRBD1 or TRBD2 may be the D gene (5 bases each). The V gene lost 1 base and the J gene lost 6 bases, with 18 bases spanning the gap. From germline, CDR1 is SGHTA and CDR2 FQGNSA. This CDR3 comprises 17 residues.

The J gene is TRBJ1-6, the V gene TRBV13; D call uncertain. The V end was cut by 0 bases, the J end by 4 bases, with 7 bases between. The CDR3 is 15 residues long. Germline loops: CDR1 PRHDT, CDR2 FYEKMQ (reference sequence). The CDR3 protein is CASSLGSGYNSPLHF. CDR3 in DNA: TGTGCCAGCAGCTTAGGGTCGGGGTATAATTCACCCCTCCACTTT.

This chain links TRBV4-1 with TRBJ1-1; the D is unclear. Trimming removed 1 base from V and 1 base from J, with 7 bases in between. The CDR3 is 14 amino acids. CDR1 MGHRA and CDR2 YSYEKL come from the germline V gene. In DNA form, the CDR3 reads TGCGCCAGCAGCCAAGTAACGGAGAACACTGAAGCTTTCTTT. Its protein is CASSQVTENTEAFF.

The rearrangement joins TRBV19 to TRBJ2-1; D is unclear. CDR1 and CDR2 from the germline V gene are LNHDA and SQIVND (reference sequence). CDR3 size: 15 residues. V lost 5 bases to trimming and J lost 0 bases, with 11 bases between them. CDR3 region: CASSEPESSYNEQFF. In DNA, the CDR3 is TGTGCCAGTAGTGAACCCGAGAGCTCCTACAATGAGCAGTTCTTC.